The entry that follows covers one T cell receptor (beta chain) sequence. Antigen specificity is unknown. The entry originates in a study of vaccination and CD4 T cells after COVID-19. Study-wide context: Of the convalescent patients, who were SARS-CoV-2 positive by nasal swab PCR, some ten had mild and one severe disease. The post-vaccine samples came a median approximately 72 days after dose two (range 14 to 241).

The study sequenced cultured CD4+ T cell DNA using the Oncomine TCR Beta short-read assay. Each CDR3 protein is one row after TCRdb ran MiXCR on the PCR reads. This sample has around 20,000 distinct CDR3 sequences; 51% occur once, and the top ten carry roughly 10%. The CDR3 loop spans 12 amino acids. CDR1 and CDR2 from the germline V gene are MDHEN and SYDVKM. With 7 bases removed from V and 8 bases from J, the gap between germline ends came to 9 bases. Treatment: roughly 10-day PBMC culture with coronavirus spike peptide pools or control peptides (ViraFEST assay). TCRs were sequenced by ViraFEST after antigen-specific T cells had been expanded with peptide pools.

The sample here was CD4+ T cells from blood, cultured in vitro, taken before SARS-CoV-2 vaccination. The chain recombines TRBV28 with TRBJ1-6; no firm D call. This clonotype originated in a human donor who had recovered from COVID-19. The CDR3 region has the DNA TGTGCCAGCACCACAACCTATTCACCCCTCCACTTT. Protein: CASTTTYSPLHF.